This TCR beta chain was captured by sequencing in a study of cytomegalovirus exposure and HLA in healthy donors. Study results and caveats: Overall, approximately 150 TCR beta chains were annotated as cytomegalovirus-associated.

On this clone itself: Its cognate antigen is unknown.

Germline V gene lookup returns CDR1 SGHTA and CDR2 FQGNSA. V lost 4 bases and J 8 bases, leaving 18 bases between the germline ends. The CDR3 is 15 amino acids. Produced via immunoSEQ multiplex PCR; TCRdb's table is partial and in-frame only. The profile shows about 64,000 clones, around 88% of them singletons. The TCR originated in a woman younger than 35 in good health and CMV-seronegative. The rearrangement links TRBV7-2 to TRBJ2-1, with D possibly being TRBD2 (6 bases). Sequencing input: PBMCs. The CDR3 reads CASSSPGLPGDEQFF. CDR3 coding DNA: TGTGCCAGCAGCTCGCCGGGACTCCCGGGCGATGAGCAGTTCTTC.